A single sample gave rise to the 3 T cell receptor beta chains below, sequenced in a study of naive and memory T cell subsets (dated by TCRdb to 2016 to 2017). Library prep was done by UMI-ligation and nested PCR. The listed sequencing device is Illumina MiSeq. To cover both TRBC1 and TRBC2, the beta constant-region primer consisted of an equimolar mix of two oligonucleotides. TCRdb took the public reads, trimmed them with fastp at Q25, ran MiXCR for clone calling and kept in-frame beta chains. Under each unique CDR3 protein, matching rows form one entry showing the most common genes and DNA. The sample contains around 90,000 distinct CDR3 sequences, 7% to 7.5% of them found a single time. Together, the top ten hold roughly 1.5% of the sample. Sequenced: central memory CD4+ T cells from blood. What the cell subset or site label conveys for this sample: central memory, CD45RA- CD27+. These receptors all come from a human donor in good health.

The chain employs TRBV20-1 and TRBJ2-3, with D tentatively TRBD1 (5 bases). Per the germline V gene, CDR1 is DFQATT and CDR2 is SNEGSKA (reference sequence). V lost 4 bases and J 8 bases, leaving 10 bases between the germline ends. The CDR3 loop spans 11 amino acids. CDR3 in DNA: TGCAGTGCTAAGCAGGGTTTTACGCAGTATTTT. This gives the protein CSAKQGFTQYF.

Ten or more counts support this clonotype. The J gene is TRBJ2-7, the V gene TRBV11-1; D tentatively fits TRBD1 or TRBD2 (5 bases each). Germline CDR1 is SGHAT and CDR2 is FQDESV (reference sequence). The germline V and J ends were trimmed by 4 bases and 7 bases, with 20 bases remaining between them. CDR3 length: 15 amino acids. In DNA, the CDR3 is TGTGCCAGCAGCTACCAGGACGGGGCGAAGTGGGAGCAGTACTTC. This sequence encodes CASSYQDGAKWEQYF.

The chain employs TRBV6-2 or TRBV6-3 and TRBJ2-1; the D gene is possibly TRBD2 (6 bases). V dropped 7 bases and J dropped 4 bases, with 14 bases sitting between them. The CDR3 has 14 amino acids. Per germline, CDR1 MNHEY and CDR2 SVGEGT. CDR3 bases: TGTGCCAGCACCACGTCCGGGACTTACAATGAGCAGTTCTTC. Translated, it gives CASTTSGTYNEQFF.